Each of the 20 T cell receptor beta chains below was sequenced from the same sample in a study of cytomegalovirus exposure and HLA in healthy donors. Clones were sequenced by immunoSEQ multiplex PCR, and TCRdb holds only the in-frame ones, with some missing. The sample lists nearly 200,000 clones; 65% to 90% were seen once. The specimen sequenced was PBMCs. The receptors stem from a woman in her 30s in good health and CMV-seropositive.

The chain combines TRBV7-3 with TRBJ2-5; no clear D gene. CDR3 length: 14 residues. Germline lookup yields CDR1 SGHTA and CDR2 FQGTGA. V lost 5 bases and J lost 4, with 14 bases in between. The CDR3 DNA follows: TGTGCCAGCAGCCAAAGCGTTGGTGCAGAGACCCAGTACTTC. Protein product: CASSQSVGAETQYF.

This chain joins TRBV28 and TRBJ2-7, with a possible D match to TRBD1 (6 bases). CDR1 is MDHEN, CDR2 SYDVKM, per germline. The CDR3 contains 15 residues. The V end was cut by 8 bases, the J end by 2 bases, with 19 bases between. Here the CDR3 reads CASHTKGHPAYEQYF. CDR3 coding DNA: TGTGCCAGCCACACAAAGGGACACCCCGCCTACGAGCAGTACTTC.

This clone showed up many times. The chain combines TRBV20-1 with TRBJ2-7; the D gene is possibly TRBD1 (5 bases). This CDR3 has 11 residues. Germline V gene lookup returns CDR1 DFQATT and CDR2 SNEGSKA (reference sequence). V lost 1 base and J 5 bases, leaving 6 bases between the germline ends. In DNA form, the CDR3 reads TGCAGTGCTAGAGCAGGGAACGAGCAGTACTTC. Amino acids: CSARAGNEQYF.

This clone was recorded once. V and J are TRBV27 and TRBJ2-7; D possibly corresponds to TRBD1 (5 bases). Trimming removed 3 bases at V and 4 bases at J, with 16 bases between. CDR1 MNHEY and CDR2 SMNVEV come from the germline V gene (reference sequence). The CDR3 runs to 15 residues. The CDR3 loop is CASSFVAGPSYEQYF. The CDR3 DNA sequence: TGTGCCAGCAGTTTCGTTGCAGGGCCTTCATACGAGCAGTACTTC.

V and J are TRBV7-3 and TRBJ2-3, with 7 bases fitting TRBD2. Germline CDR1 is SGHTA and CDR2 is FQGTGA. J was trimmed by 2 bases and V by 6 bases; bases with no gene match: 11. The CDR3 loop spans 16 amino acids. In DNA form, the CDR3 reads TGTGCCAGCAGTCGTAAAGCGGGATCCGTCACAGATACGCAGTATTTT. Translation gives CASSRKAGSVTDTQYF.

The chain couples TRBV25-1 to TRBJ1-2, with 10 bases fitting TRBD1. Germline-derived CDR1 and CDR2 are MGHDK and SYGVNS. The CDR3 extends over 17 amino acids. V lost 6 bases, J lost 4 bases, and 14 bases stayed unmatched. CDR3 in DNA: TGTGCCAGCAGCCCCCAGGTTTTAGGACAGGGGGTCTATGGCTACACCTTC. Encoded protein: CASSPQVLGQGVYGYTF.

In its sample, this clone was seen once. Other DNA sequences in the same sample also yield this CDR3. J is TRBJ1-5 and V is TRBV5-1; TRBD1 is a possible D gene (5 bases). This CDR3 comprises 15 residues. The germline V and J ends were trimmed by 0 bases and 2 bases, with 9 bases remaining between them. Germline values: CDR1 SGHRS, CDR2 YFSETQ. The CDR3 DNA sequence: TGCGCCAGCAGCTTGGACGGGGGGGGCAATCAGCCCCAGCATTTT. Encoded protein: CASSLDGGGNQPQHF.

A single count supports this clone. The V and J genes are TRBV28 and TRBJ2-2; a weak D match, TRBD1 (6 bases). V was pared by 8 bases and J by 4 bases, with 17 bases between. There are 15 residues in the CDR3. The V gene's germline CDR1 is MDHEN and CDR2 SYDVKM. CDR3 amino acids: CASLSLGQSTGELFF. DNA for the CDR3: TGTGCCAGCCTAAGTTTAGGACAGTCCACCGGGGAGCTGTTTTTT.

This chain connects TRBV7-2 to TRBJ2-7; 7 bases line up with TRBD1. The germline CDR1 and CDR2 sequences are SGHTA and FQGNSA. The CDR3 contains 14 residues. V lost 5 bases and J lost 3; bases outside the gene matches: 7. As DNA, the CDR3 is TGTGCCAGCAGCAGGGGGCAGGGGTTCTACGAGCAGTACTTC. Protein product: CASSRGQGFYEQYF.

The rearrangement uses TRBV7-8 and TRBJ2-3; D gene unclear. CDR1 is SGHVS, CDR2 FQNEAQ, per germline. The CDR3 contains 17 residues. V lost 3 bases, J lost 0 bases, and 16 bases lay in between. The CDR3 bases are TGTGCCAGCAGCTTTGTCGATACGCGGTCTAGCACAGATACGCAGTATTTT. Its translation: CASSFVDTRSSTDTQYF.

This chain's CDR3 is CASSNRQGEGYTF. CDR3 in DNA: TGTGCCAGCAGTAACCGACAGGGGGAAGGCTACACCTTC. The gene calls are TRBV6-5 and TRBJ1-2, with 9 positions matching TRBD1. V lost 5 bases and J lost 8; bases outside the gene matches: 6. The V gene's germline CDR1 is MNHEY and CDR2 SVGAGI. The CDR3 is made up of 13 amino acids.

The rearrangement joins TRBV7-9 to TRBJ2-5; D gene uncertain. The V gene lost 4 bases and the J gene lost 3 bases, with 9 bases spanning the gap. The CDR3 spans 13 residues. Germline assignment: CDR1 SEHNR and CDR2 FQNEAQ (reference sequence). In DNA form, the CDR3 reads TGTGCCAGCAGCTCCAGCCTAGAAGAGACCCAGTACTTC. Translated, it gives CASSSSLEETQYF.

The chain links TRBV5-1 to TRBJ2-7; 9 bases are a match to TRBD2. Per germline, CDR1 SGHRS and CDR2 YFSETQ. CDR3 length: 14 amino acids. Trimming took 0 bases from V and 6 from J; bases not matched to a gene: 4. Here the CDR3 DNA reads TGCGCCAGCAGCTTGGTTAGCGGGAGTGGCGAGCAGTACTTC. Amino acid sequence: CASSLVSGSGEQYF. Full variable domain (remainder filled in from reference TRBV5-1 and TRBJ2-7): KAGVTQTPRYLIKTRGQQVTLSCSPISGHRSVSWYQQTPGQGLQFLFEYFSETQRNKGNFPGRFSGRQFSNSRSEMNVSTLELGDSALYLCASSLVSGSGEQYFGPGTRLTVT.

The V and J genes are TRBV29-1 and TRBJ2-2, with 14 bases aligning to TRBD2. This CDR3 has 14 residues. V lost 7 bases to trimming and J lost 6 bases; unmatched junction nucleotides: 4. The V gene's germline CDR1 is SQVTM and CDR2 ANQGSEA. As DNA, the CDR3 is TGCAGCGGGGGACTAGCGGGAGTCGCCGGGGAGCTGTTTTTT. This sequence encodes CSGGLAGVAGELFF.

The gene calls are TRBV15 and TRBJ1-1; no reliable D call. Trimming took off 0 bases at V and 4 bases at J, with 12 bases between the two ends. Germline loops: CDR1 LNHNV, CDR2 YYDKDF (reference sequence). The CDR3 is 15 amino acids. Here the CDR3 reads CATSRDRTRGTEAFF. CDR3 nucleotides: TGTGCCACCAGCAGAGATCGAACACGTGGCACTGAAGCTTTCTTT.

This clone was seen just once. The genes are TRBV28 and TRBJ1-5; D unclear. CDR3 length: 13 amino acids. The germline V gene has CDR1 MDHEN and CDR2 SYDVKM. V lost 6 bases and J lost 4, with 10 bases in between. CDR3 in amino acids: CASRNSPNQPQHF. CDR3 in DNA: TGTGCCAGCAGAAACAGTCCTAATCAGCCCCAGCATTTT.

This CDR3 reads CASRTSGRDTDTQYF. The DNA of the CDR3 is TGTGCCAGCAGGACTAGCGGGAGGGACACAGATACGCAGTATTTT. This chain connects TRBV2 to TRBJ2-3; 14 bases match TRBD2. V lost 6 bases and J lost 2; bases outside the gene matches: 1. The CDR3 is made up of 15 amino acids. Germline V lookup: CDR1 SNHLY, CDR2 FYNNEI. The full variable domain, its missing parts supplied by reference TRBV2 and TRBJ2-3, is EPEVTQTPSHQVTQMGQEVILRCVPISNHLYFYWYRQILGQKVEFLVSFYNNEISEKSEIFDDQFSVERPDGSNFTLKIRSTKLEDSAMYFCASRTSGRDTDTQYFGPGTRLTVL.

CDR3 amino acids: CASSWIGGEQFF. CDR3 nucleotide sequence: TGTGCCAGCAGCTGGATAGGAGGTGAGCAGTTCTTC. The chain is built from TRBV11-2 and TRBJ2-1; weak D call: TRBD2 (5 bases). The CDR3 length is 12 residues. Germline V gene sequence: CDR1 SGHAT, CDR2 FQNNGV. Trimming left V 4 bases short and J 9 bases short, with 10 bases between.

The chain is built from TRBV6-5 and TRBJ2-7; TRBD1 matches at 7 bases. The CDR3 is 16 amino acids. Unmatched junction bases numbered 8, after V lost 0 bases and J lost 3 bases. Germline CDR1 is MNHEY and CDR2 is SVGAGI. The DNA for the CDR3 is TGTGCCAGCAGTTACTCCGGGACAGCCGTCGACTACGAGCAGTACTTC. As protein: CASSYSGTAVDYEQYF.

This chain joins TRBV18 and TRBJ2-3, with 7 bases identical to TRBD2. The V and J ends lost 8 bases and 0 bases, in that order; junction bases with no gene match: 5. Germline values: CDR1 KGHSH, CDR2 LQKENI. This CDR3 has 14 amino acids. The DNA of the CDR3 is TGTGCCAGCGCAACTAGCGTTAGCACAGATACGCAGTATTTT. Its translation: CASATSVSTDTQYF.